Shown below are 8 T cell receptor beta chains from a single sample sequenced in a study of blood T cells in healthy people across ages. Using a J-beta primer mix together with a sample-barcoded 5' primer, a second PCR was run for about 6 to 11 cycles. TCRdb reprocessed the 5' RACE reads via MiXCR and lists one record per CDR3 protein. The data hold around 1,000,000 distinct CDR3 sequences, with under 40% observed a single time. The sample was blood. Receptor source: a young man in good health.

V usage is TRBV12-3 or TRBV12-4 and J usage is TRBJ2-7, with no clear D. There are 12 residues in the CDR3. The germline V and J ends were trimmed by 7 bases and 7 bases, with 14 bases remaining between them. CDR3 sequence reads: CASTLGEYEQYF. The DNA of the CDR3 is TGTGCCAGCACCCTGGGTGAGTATGAGCAGTACTTC.

With regard to this clonotype: Since a much larger clone is just one base distant, this may be a read error. This chain connects TRBV6-2 or TRBV6-3 to TRBJ1-1; a possible D gene is TRBD1 (6 bases). V lost 6 bases, J lost 9 bases, and 14 bases lay in between. The CDR3 totals 12 residues. The V gene's germline CDR1 is MNHEY and CDR2 SVGEGT. DNA for the CDR3: TGTGCCAGCAGCGGACAGATAACTAAAGCTTTCTTT. Translated: CASSGQITKAFF.

The chain carries TRBV5-1 and TRBJ2-4; unclear D gene. The CDR3 is 15 residues long. Germline assignment: CDR1 SGHRS and CDR2 YFSETQ. Between the trimmed V and J ends, which lost 3 bases and 13 bases, there was a span of 23 bases. This CDR3 reads CASSSSTETYNEQYF. The DNA of the CDR3 is TGCGCCAGCAGCTCGAGTACCGAAACCTACAATGAGCAGTACTTC. Variable domain in full (rest from reference TRBV5-1 and TRBJ2-4): KAGVTQTPRYLIKTRGQQVTLSCSPISGHRSVSWYQQTPGQGLQFLFEYFSETQRNKGNFPGRFSGRQFSNSRSEMNVSTLELGDSALYLCASSSSTETYNEQYFGAGTRLSVL.

In this sample, this clonotype turned up a few times. The J gene is TRBJ1-2, the V gene TRBV4-2; no clear D. The CDR3 loop spans 15 amino acids. Germline V gives CDR1 LGHNA, CDR2 YNFKEQ. The V end was cut by 4 bases, the J end by 0 bases, with 12 bases between. This CDR3 reads CASSPRRGPNYGYTF. CDR3 sequence (DNA): TGTGCCAGCAGCCCCCGACGAGGCCCTAACTATGGCTACACCTTC.

This clonotype was observed a handful of times. This rearrangement joins TRBV20-1 to TRBJ2-5; 8 nucleotides align to TRBD1. V lost 3 bases to trimming and J lost 4 bases; unmatched junction nucleotides: 7. Germline CDR1 DFQATT, CDR2 SNEGSKA (reference sequence). CDR3 length: 14 residues. The CDR3 coding sequence is TGCAGTGCTAGCCCCAGGGGGCTGCGAGAGACCCAGTACTTC. This codes for CSASPRGLRETQYF.

For this clonotype: A read error may account for a junction end that differs from germline. The J gene is TRBJ2-5, the V gene TRBV5-1, with D uncertain. The tail of the sequence fits TRBJ2-7 better, so the J call may be wrong. The CDR3 sequence is 13 residues long. In germline, CDR1 is SGHRS, CDR2 YFSETQ. CDR3 region: CASEIRDSCEQYF. CDR3 nucleotides: TGCGCCAGCGAGATCCGAGATTCCTGCGAGCAGTACTTC.

In its sample, this clonotype was seen many times. This chain joins TRBV11-2 and TRBJ2-1; the match to TRBD1 covers 7 bases. This CDR3 region has 15 residues. Germline V gene sequence: CDR1 SGHAT, CDR2 FQNNGV. J gave up 3 bases and V 0 bases, and 2 bases lay outside the gene matches. CDR3 loop: CASSLETGNYNEQFF. The CDR3 coding sequence is TGTGCCAGCAGCTTAGAGACAGGGAACTACAATGAGCAGTTCTTC.

This clonotype was found a few times. The chain couples TRBV29-1 to TRBJ2-7, with 7 bases matching TRBD2. This CDR3 contains 14 residues. Per germline, CDR1 SQVTM and CDR2 ANQGSEA. The J segment lost 7 bases and the V segment lost 3 bases, leaving 12 bases of the junction unmatched. As DNA, the CDR3 is TGCAGCGTTGAGAGGGAGGGTGCCCTTACTGAGCAGTACTTC. Protein: CSVEREGALTEQYF.